This TCR beta chain was sequenced during a study of post-analysis software for immune sequencing data. Built from TCR beta cDNA, the libraries had unique molecular identifiers in them. MiXCR, run by TCRdb on the PCR reads, gives a single entry per CDR3 protein. This repertoire shows approximately 570,000 distinct CDR3 sequences, around 44% found once; its top ten account for more than 1.5%. The V and J ends lost 3 bases and 2 bases, in that order; junction bases with no gene match: 7. CDR3 length equals 16 residues. Per the germline V gene, CDR1 is ENHRY and CDR2 is SYGVKD. Regarding this clonotype: Its antigen is unidentified.

General study findings and limits: Relative to controls, patients with multiple sclerosis showed significantly lower normalized Chao1 diversity. The five TRBV segments detected at higher frequency in patients than in controls included TRBV5-6, TRBV5-1 and TRBV20-1.

V and J are TRBV10-3 and TRBJ2-5; 9 bases line up with TRBD1. Material for sequencing was blood. This clonotype was sampled from a girl under 18 with multiple sclerosis. DNA of the CDR3: TGTGCCATCAGTGAAGGGACAGGGTCGGTTCAAGAGACCCAGTACTTC. This sequence encodes CAISEGTGSVQETQYF.